The rows below give T cell receptor beta chains drawn from one sample of a study of blood T cell repertoires in COVID-19. Clones were read by immunoSEQ multiplex PCR, and TCRdb kept only the in-frame ones, dropping some. The table shows fewer than 200,000 clones, with roughly 85% occurring only once. What was sequenced was peripheral blood. Receptor source: a man in his fifties or sixties with active or convalescent COVID-19. The CDR3 runs from the conserved cysteine through the conserved F or W. Each record gives: J gene, D gene, clone size, V gene, CDR3 protein, CDR3 DNA. A D gene is named only where the DNA matches it firmly. The size entry is marked missing in some rows and otherwise reads once, few, many or a size class.

>TRBJ2-7|TRBD2|once|TRBV10-2
CASSVASGRTNEQYF
TGCGCCAGCAGTGTGGCTAGCGGGAGGACCAACGAGCAGTACTTC
>TRBJ2-7|TRBD2|-|TRBV5-1
CASSSVAGGYEQYF
TGCGCCAGCAGCTCGGTAGCGGGAGGTTACGAGCAGTACTTC
>TRBJ2-3|-|-|TRBV18
CASSPSDPTRDTQYF
TGTGCCAGCTCACCCAGTGACCCTACTAGGGATACGCAGTATTTT
>TRBJ1-2|-|-|TRBV18
CASSPGFDGYTF
TGTGCCAGCTCACCGGGCTTTGATGGCTACACCTTC
>TRBJ1-3|-|-|TRBV7-2
CASSLGYLGSGNTIYF
TGTGCCAGCAGCTTAGGGTATCTCGGCTCTGGAAACACCATATATTTT
>TRBJ1-2|-|-|TRBV7-2
CASSLEQADGYTF
TGTGCCAGCAGCTTAGAACAGGCTGATGGCTACACCTTC
>TRBJ2-1|-|-|TRBV3-1/TRBV3-2
CASGGALDEQFF
TGTGCCAGCGGGGGGGCCTTAGATGAGCAGTTCTTC
>TRBJ1-3|-|-|TRBV12-5
CASGLSFSGNTIYF
TGTGCTAGTGGTTTGTCCTTCTCTGGAAACACCATATATTTT
>TRBJ2-5|TRBD1|-|TRBV6-5
CASRGQGEETQYF
TGTGCCAGCAGGGGACAGGGGGAAGAGACCCAGTACTTC
>TRBJ1-1|-|-|TRBV12-3/TRBV12-4
CASKFTVNTEAFF
TGTGCCAGCAAATTTACAGTGAACACTGAAGCTTTCTTT
>TRBJ2-7|-|-|TRBV27
CATSGPTAEQYF
TGTGCCACAAGCGGTCCCACGGCCGAGCAGTACTTC
>TRBJ2-2|-|-|TRBV25-1
CASSVVGVRTGELFF
TGTGCCAGCAGTGTTGTGGGAGTAAGGACCGGGGAGCTGTTTTTT
>TRBJ1-5|-|-|TRBV6-5
CASSLGGPGGQPQHF
TGTGCCAGCAGTCTCGGGGGACCCGGAGGTCAGCCCCAGCATTTT
>TRBJ1-2|-|-|TRBV3-1/TRBV3-2
CASSQGAAVPYGYTF
TGTGCCAGCAGCCAAGGGGCAGCGGTTCCCTATGGCTACACCTTC
>TRBJ2-4|-|-|TRBV4-1
CASSHLGATKNIQYF
TGCGCCAGCAGCCACTTGGGGGCGACCAAAAACATTCAGTACTTC
>TRBJ1-1|-|-|TRBV6-1
CASSEAGAGPEAFF
TGTGCCAGCAGTGAAGCGGGGGCAGGTCCTGAAGCTTTCTTT
>TRBJ1-2|TRBD1|few|TRBV18
CASSPMQEGGPNGYTF
TGTGCCAGCTCACCGATGCAGGAAGGGGGCCCAAATGGCTACACCTTC
>TRBJ1-5|TRBD1|-|TRBV30
CAWTGQHNQPQHF
TGTGCCTGGACGGGACAGCACAATCAGCCCCAGCATTTT
>TRBJ2-3|-|-|TRBV6-6
CASSPLSLDLLGTDTQYF
TGTGCCAGCAGTCCCCTTTCCCTAGATTTATTAGGCACAGATACGCAGTATTTT
>TRBJ2-7|-|-|TRBV7-3
CASSPPGGYEQYF
TGTGCCAGCAGCCCACCTGGCGGTTACGAGCAGTACTTC
>TRBJ2-1|TRBD1|-|TRBV30
CAWNPPPGQGALYEQFF
TGTGCCTGGAACCCTCCACCGGGACAGGGGGCCTTGTATGAGCAGTTCTTC
>TRBJ2-7|TRBD1|-|TRBV6-1
CASSGMGQGALYEQYF
TGTGCCAGCAGTGGGATGGGACAGGGAGCCCTCTACGAGCAGTACTTC
>TRBJ1-2|-|-|TRBV6-5
CASSYSKVLGSGYTF
TGTGCCAGCAGTTACTCTAAGGTCCTCGGGTCGGGCTACACCTTC
>TRBJ1-5|-|-|TRBV30
CAWSGGLYQPQHF
TGTGCCTGGAGTGGGGGGCTGTATCAGCCCCAGCATTTT
>TRBJ2-6|-|-|TRBV3-1/TRBV3-2
CASMDSETVSGANVLTF
TGTGCCAGCATGGACAGCGAAACTGTGTCTGGGGCCAACGTCCTGACTTTC
>TRBJ2-7|TRBD1|-|TRBV5-1
CASSSTGVTYEQYF
TGCGCCAGCAGCTCGACAGGGGTTACCTACGAGCAGTACTTC
>TRBJ2-7|TRBD2|-|TRBV24-1
CATRGLAGEEQYF
TGTGCCACCAGGGGACTAGCGGGAGAAGAGCAGTACTTC
>TRBJ2-2|TRBD2|-|TRBV2
CASSYRSGGAGELFF
TGTGCCAGCAGCTACAGGAGCGGGGGGGCCGGGGAGCTGTTTTTT
>TRBJ1-1|TRBD1|-|TRBV18
CASLSTGENTEAFF
TGTGCCAGCTTATCGACAGGGGAAAACACTGAAGCTTTCTTT